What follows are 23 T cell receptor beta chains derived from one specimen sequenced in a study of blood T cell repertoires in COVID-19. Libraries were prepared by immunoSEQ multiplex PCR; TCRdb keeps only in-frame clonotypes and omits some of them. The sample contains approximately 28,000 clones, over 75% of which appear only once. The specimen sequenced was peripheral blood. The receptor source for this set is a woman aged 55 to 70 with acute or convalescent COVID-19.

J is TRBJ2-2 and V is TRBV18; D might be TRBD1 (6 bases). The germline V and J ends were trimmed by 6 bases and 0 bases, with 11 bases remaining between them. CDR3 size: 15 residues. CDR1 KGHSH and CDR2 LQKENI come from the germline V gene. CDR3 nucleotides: TGTGCCAGCTCCCTCGACAGGCCGAACACCGGGGAGCTGTTTTTT. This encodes CASSLDRPNTGELFF.

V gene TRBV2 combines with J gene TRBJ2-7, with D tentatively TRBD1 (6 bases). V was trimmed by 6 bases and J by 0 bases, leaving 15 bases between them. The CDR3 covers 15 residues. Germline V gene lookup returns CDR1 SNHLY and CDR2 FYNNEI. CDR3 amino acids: CASRAALGGSYEQYF. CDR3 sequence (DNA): TGTGCCAGCAGGGCGGCTTTAGGGGGCTCCTACGAGCAGTACTTC. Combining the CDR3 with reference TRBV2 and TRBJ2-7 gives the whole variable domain EPEVTQTPSHQVTQMGQEVILRCVPISNHLYFYWYRQILGQKVEFLVSFYNNEISEKSEIFDDQFSVERPDGSNFTLKIRSTKLEDSAMYFCASRAALGGSYEQYFGPGTRLTVT.

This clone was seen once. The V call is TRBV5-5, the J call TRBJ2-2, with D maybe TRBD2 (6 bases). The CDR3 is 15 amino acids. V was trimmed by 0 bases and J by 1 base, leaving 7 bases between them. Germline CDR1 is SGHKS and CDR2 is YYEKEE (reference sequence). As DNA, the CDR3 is TGTGCCAGCAGCTTGGTGGGACTGAACACCGGGGAGCTGTTTTTT. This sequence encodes CASSLVGLNTGELFF.

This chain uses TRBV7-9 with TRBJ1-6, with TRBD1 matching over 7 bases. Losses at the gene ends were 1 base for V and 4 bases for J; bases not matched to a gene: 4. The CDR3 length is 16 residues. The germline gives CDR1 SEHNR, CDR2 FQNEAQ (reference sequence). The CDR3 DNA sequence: TGTGCCAGCAGCTTAGGACAGGGATTTTATAATTCACCCCTCCACTTT. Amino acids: CASSLGQGFYNSPLHF.

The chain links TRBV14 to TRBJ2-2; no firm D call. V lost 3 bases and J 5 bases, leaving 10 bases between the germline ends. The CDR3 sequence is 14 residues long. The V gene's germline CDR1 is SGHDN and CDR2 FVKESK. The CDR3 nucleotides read TGTGCCAGCAGCCAGTTCTCAGGAACCGGGGAGCTGTTTTTT. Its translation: CASSQFSGTGELFF.

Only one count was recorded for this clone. CDR3 sequence reads: CASSYRRSGTEAFF. As DNA, the CDR3 is TGTGCCAGCAGTTACCGTAGGTCGGGCACTGAAGCTTTCTTT. The chain combines TRBV6-5 with TRBJ1-1; D not resolved. With 2 bases removed from V and 4 bases from J, the gap between germline ends came to 11 bases. Germline V gene sequence: CDR1 MNHEY, CDR2 SVGAGI. There are 14 residues in the CDR3.

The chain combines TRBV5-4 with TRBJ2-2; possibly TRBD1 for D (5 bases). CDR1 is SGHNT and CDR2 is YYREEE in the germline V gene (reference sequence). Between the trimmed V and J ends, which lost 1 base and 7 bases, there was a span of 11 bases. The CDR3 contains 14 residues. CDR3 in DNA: TGTGCCAGCAGCTTGCCGACAGTAGGCGGGGAGCTGTTTTTT. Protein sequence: CASSLPTVGGELFF. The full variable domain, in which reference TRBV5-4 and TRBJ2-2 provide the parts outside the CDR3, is ETGVTQSPTHLIKTRGQQVTLRCSSQSGHNTVSWYQQALGQGPQFIFQYYREEENGRGNFPPRFSGLQFPNYSSELNVNALELDDSALYLCASSLPTVGGELFFGEGSRLTVL.

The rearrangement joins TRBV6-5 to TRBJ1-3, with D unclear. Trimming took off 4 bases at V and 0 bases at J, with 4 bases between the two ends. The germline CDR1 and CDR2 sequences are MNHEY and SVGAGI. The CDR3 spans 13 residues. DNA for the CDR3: TGTGCCAGCAGTTCCCTCTCTGGAAACACCATATATTTT. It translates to CASSSLSGNTIYF.

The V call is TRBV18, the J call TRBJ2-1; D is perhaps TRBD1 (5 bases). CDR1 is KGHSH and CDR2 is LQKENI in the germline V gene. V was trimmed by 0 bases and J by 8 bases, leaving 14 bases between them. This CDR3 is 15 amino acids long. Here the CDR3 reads CASSPPGSARDEQFF. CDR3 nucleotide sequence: TGTGCCAGCTCACCACCTGGGTCAGCCAGGGATGAGCAGTTCTTC. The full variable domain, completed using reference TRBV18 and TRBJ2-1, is NAGVMQNPRHLVRRRGQEARLRCSPMKGHSHVYWYRQLPEEGLKFMVYLQKENIIDESGMPKERFSAEFPKEGPSILRIQQVVRGDSAAYFCASSPPGSARDEQFFGPGTRLTVL.

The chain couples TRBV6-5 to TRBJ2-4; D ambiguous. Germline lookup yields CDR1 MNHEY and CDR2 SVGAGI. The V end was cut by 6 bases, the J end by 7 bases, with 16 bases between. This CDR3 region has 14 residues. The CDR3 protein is CASRTFGSQNIQYF. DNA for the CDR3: TGTGCCAGCAGGACTTTTGGATCCCAGAACATTCAGTACTTC.

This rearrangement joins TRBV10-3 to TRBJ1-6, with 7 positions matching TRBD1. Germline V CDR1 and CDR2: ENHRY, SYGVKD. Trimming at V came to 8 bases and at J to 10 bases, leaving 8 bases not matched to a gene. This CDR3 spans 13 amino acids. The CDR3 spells CAISRDSASPLHF. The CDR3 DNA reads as TGTGCCATCTCCCGGGACAGCGCGTCACCCCTCCACTTT.

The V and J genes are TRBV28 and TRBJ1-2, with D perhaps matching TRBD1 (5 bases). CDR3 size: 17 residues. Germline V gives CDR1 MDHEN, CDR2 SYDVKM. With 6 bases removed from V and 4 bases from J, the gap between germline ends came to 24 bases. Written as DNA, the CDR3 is TGTGCCAGCAGCTCTCCACACCCGGGACCGGGGGGCTATGGCTACACCTTC. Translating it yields CASSSPHPGPGGYGYTF.

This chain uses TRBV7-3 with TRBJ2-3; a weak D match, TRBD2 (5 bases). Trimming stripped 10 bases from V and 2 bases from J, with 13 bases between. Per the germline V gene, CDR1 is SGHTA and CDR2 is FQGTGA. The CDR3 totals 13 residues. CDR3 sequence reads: CATGERNTDTQYF. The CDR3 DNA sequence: TGTGCCACGGGTGAGCGGAACACAGATACGCAGTATTTT.

This CDR3 is CASSPRHDAEAFF. The CDR3 coding sequence is TGTGCCAGCAGCCCCCGACACGATGCTGAAGCTTTCTTT. This chain links TRBV7-3 with TRBJ1-1, with D unclear. The germline V and J ends were trimmed by 5 bases and 6 bases, with 13 bases remaining between them. CDR1 is SGHTA and CDR2 is FQGTGA in the germline V gene. The CDR3 runs to 13 residues.

In DNA form, the CDR3 reads TGTGCCAGCAGCTTAACGAGGCAGGGAACCGGCAATGAGCAGTTCTTC. This translates into CASSLTRQGTGNEQFF. The rearrangement uses TRBV7-3 and TRBJ2-1; D is perhaps TRBD1 (5 bases). V was pared by 0 bases and J by 6 bases, with 15 bases between. The CDR3 runs 16 residues. Germline V gene lookup returns CDR1 SGHTA and CDR2 FQGTGA.

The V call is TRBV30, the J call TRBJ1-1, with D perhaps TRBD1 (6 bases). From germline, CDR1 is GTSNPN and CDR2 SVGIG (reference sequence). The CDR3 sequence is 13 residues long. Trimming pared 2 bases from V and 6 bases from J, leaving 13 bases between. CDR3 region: CAWSQGISAEAFF. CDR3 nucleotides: TGTGCCTGGAGTCAGGGGATTAGTGCTGAAGCTTTCTTT.

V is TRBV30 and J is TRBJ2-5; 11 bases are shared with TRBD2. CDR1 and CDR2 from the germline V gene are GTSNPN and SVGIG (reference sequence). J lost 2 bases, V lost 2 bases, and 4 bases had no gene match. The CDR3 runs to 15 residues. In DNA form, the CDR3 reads TGTGCCTGGAGTCCGGGACTAGCGGAGCAAGAGACCCAGTACTTC. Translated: CAWSPGLAEQETQYF.

The CDR3 DNA reads TGTGCCAGCAGCACCACCGGGACAGACTATGGCTACACCTTC. Its protein product is CASSTTGTDYGYTF. The chain joins TRBV9 to TRBJ1-2, with 7 bases that match TRBD1. Germline CDR1 is SGDLS and CDR2 is YYNGEE. V trimming: 4 bases; J trimming: 3 bases; junction bases outside the gene matches: 6. CDR3 length: 14 amino acids.

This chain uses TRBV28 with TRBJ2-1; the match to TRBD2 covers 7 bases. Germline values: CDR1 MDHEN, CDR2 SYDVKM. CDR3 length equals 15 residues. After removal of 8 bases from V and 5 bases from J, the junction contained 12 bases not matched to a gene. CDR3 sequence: CASLAWGGMNNEQFF. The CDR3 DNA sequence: TGTGCCAGCCTAGCTTGGGGGGGAATGAACAATGAGCAGTTCTTC.

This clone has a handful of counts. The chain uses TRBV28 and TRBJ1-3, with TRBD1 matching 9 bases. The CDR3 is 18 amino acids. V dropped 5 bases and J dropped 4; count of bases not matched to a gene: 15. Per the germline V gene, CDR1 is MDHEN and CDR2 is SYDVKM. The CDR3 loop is CASSAGTGNLVSGNTIYF. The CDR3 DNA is TGTGCCAGCAGTGCCGGGACAGGGAACCTTGTCTCGGGAAACACCATATATTTT.

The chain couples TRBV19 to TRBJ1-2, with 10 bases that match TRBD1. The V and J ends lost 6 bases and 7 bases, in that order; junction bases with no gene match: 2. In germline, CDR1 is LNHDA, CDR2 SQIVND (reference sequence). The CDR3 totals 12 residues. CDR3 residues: CASRDRGVGYTF. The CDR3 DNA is TGTGCCAGTAGGGACAGGGGGGTTGGCTACACCTTC.

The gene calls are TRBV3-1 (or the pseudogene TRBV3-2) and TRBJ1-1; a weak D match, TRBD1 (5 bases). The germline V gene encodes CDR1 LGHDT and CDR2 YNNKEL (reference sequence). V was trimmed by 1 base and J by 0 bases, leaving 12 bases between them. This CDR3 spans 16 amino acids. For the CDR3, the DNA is TGTGCCAGCAGCCAAGTCCTGGGGCGGATGAACACTGAAGCTTTCTTT. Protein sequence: CASSQVLGRMNTEAFF.

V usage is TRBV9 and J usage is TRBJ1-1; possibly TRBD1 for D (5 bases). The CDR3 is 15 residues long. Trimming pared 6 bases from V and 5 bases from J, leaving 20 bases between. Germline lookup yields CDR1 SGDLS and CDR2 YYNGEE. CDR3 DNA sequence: TGTGCCAGCACCTTTGTACGGGGGGGAGGGACTGAAGCTTTCTTT. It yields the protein CASTFVRGGGTEAFF.